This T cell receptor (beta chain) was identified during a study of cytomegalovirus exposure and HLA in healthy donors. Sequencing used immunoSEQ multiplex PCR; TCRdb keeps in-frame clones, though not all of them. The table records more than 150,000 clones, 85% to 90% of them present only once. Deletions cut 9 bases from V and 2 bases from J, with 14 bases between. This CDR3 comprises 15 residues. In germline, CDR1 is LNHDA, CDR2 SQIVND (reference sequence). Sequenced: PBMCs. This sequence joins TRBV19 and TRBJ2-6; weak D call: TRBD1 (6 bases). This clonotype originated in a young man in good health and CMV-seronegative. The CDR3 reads CASEQQGAGANVLTF. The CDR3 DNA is TGTGCCAGCGAACAACAGGGTGCTGGGGCCAACGTCCTGACTTTC.